Shown below are 2 T cell receptor beta chains from a single sample sequenced in a study of CD8 T cells in ankylosing spondylitis. Study observations and caveats: A TCR beta motif made of eight highly homologous variants seemed typical of ankylosing spondylitis blood.

TCRdb processed the 5' RACE reads anew with MiXCR; each CDR3 protein has one entry. This sample has a few hundred thousand distinct CDR3 sequences; 7% to 9% occur once, and the top ten carry roughly 15%. Their recognized antigens are unknown. The sample consisted of blood, either unsorted or a sorted T cell fraction (not recorded which). These receptors all come from a male donor with ankylosing spondylitis.

This clonotype was seen repeatedly, ten times or more. The chain has TRBV27 and TRBJ1-1, with 8 nucleotides matching TRBD1. Germline assignment: CDR1 MNHEY and CDR2 SMNVEV (reference sequence). There are 14 residues in the CDR3. The V gene end was trimmed by 6 bases and the J gene end by 1 base; junction bases not matched to a gene: 4. CDR3 in amino acids: CASSLDRGNTEAFF. DNA for the CDR3: TGTGCCAGCAGCCTAGACAGGGGGAACACTGAAGCTTTCTTT.

This clonotype was counted ten times or more. The chain links TRBV24-1 to TRBJ2-1; 11 bases are a match to TRBD2. The CDR3 is made up of 15 amino acids. Germline CDR1 reads KGHDR; CDR2 reads SFDVKD. Germline trimming cut 3 bases from V and 7 bases from J; bases unmatched to any gene: 4. CDR3 amino acids: CATSDPRLAGNEQFF. The CDR3 coding sequence is TGTGCCACCAGTGATCCTCGACTAGCGGGAAATGAGCAGTTCTTC.